This T cell receptor (beta chain) was recovered during a study of T-cell memory formation after mild COVID-19. Study-level findings and limits: CD8+ contracting clones occupied EMRA, while CD4+ ones occupied mainly CM and EM. Nothing showed for sure that second-wave clones peaking on day 37 were SARS-CoV-2 specific. From day 15 to 85, contracting clones were balanced between CD4 and CD8, whereas later expanders leaned toward CD4+.

Barcoded TCR alpha and TCR beta cDNA libraries with UMIs came from 5'RACE using constant-segment primers. TCRdb processed the 5' RACE reads anew with MiXCR; each CDR3 protein has one entry. The sample lists hundreds of thousands of distinct CDR3 sequences; 25% were seen once. This clonotype has only a few counts. Its antigen is currently unknown. V was trimmed by 7 bases and J by 7 bases, leaving 14 bases between them. CDR1 and CDR2 (germline): MGHRA, YSYEKL. The CDR3 is 14 amino acids. The V call is TRBV4-1, the J call TRBJ1-6, with a possible D match to TRBD1 (6 bases). The sample was PBMCs or a T cell subset sorted from them (not recorded which). The receptor comes from an adult woman who had mild COVID-19 (a few samples of this study predate the infection). Cell type and time point are not known. The CDR3 region is CASNGQNFNSPLHF. The CDR3 coding sequence is TGCGCCAGCAACGGACAGAATTTCAATTCACCCCTCCACTTT.